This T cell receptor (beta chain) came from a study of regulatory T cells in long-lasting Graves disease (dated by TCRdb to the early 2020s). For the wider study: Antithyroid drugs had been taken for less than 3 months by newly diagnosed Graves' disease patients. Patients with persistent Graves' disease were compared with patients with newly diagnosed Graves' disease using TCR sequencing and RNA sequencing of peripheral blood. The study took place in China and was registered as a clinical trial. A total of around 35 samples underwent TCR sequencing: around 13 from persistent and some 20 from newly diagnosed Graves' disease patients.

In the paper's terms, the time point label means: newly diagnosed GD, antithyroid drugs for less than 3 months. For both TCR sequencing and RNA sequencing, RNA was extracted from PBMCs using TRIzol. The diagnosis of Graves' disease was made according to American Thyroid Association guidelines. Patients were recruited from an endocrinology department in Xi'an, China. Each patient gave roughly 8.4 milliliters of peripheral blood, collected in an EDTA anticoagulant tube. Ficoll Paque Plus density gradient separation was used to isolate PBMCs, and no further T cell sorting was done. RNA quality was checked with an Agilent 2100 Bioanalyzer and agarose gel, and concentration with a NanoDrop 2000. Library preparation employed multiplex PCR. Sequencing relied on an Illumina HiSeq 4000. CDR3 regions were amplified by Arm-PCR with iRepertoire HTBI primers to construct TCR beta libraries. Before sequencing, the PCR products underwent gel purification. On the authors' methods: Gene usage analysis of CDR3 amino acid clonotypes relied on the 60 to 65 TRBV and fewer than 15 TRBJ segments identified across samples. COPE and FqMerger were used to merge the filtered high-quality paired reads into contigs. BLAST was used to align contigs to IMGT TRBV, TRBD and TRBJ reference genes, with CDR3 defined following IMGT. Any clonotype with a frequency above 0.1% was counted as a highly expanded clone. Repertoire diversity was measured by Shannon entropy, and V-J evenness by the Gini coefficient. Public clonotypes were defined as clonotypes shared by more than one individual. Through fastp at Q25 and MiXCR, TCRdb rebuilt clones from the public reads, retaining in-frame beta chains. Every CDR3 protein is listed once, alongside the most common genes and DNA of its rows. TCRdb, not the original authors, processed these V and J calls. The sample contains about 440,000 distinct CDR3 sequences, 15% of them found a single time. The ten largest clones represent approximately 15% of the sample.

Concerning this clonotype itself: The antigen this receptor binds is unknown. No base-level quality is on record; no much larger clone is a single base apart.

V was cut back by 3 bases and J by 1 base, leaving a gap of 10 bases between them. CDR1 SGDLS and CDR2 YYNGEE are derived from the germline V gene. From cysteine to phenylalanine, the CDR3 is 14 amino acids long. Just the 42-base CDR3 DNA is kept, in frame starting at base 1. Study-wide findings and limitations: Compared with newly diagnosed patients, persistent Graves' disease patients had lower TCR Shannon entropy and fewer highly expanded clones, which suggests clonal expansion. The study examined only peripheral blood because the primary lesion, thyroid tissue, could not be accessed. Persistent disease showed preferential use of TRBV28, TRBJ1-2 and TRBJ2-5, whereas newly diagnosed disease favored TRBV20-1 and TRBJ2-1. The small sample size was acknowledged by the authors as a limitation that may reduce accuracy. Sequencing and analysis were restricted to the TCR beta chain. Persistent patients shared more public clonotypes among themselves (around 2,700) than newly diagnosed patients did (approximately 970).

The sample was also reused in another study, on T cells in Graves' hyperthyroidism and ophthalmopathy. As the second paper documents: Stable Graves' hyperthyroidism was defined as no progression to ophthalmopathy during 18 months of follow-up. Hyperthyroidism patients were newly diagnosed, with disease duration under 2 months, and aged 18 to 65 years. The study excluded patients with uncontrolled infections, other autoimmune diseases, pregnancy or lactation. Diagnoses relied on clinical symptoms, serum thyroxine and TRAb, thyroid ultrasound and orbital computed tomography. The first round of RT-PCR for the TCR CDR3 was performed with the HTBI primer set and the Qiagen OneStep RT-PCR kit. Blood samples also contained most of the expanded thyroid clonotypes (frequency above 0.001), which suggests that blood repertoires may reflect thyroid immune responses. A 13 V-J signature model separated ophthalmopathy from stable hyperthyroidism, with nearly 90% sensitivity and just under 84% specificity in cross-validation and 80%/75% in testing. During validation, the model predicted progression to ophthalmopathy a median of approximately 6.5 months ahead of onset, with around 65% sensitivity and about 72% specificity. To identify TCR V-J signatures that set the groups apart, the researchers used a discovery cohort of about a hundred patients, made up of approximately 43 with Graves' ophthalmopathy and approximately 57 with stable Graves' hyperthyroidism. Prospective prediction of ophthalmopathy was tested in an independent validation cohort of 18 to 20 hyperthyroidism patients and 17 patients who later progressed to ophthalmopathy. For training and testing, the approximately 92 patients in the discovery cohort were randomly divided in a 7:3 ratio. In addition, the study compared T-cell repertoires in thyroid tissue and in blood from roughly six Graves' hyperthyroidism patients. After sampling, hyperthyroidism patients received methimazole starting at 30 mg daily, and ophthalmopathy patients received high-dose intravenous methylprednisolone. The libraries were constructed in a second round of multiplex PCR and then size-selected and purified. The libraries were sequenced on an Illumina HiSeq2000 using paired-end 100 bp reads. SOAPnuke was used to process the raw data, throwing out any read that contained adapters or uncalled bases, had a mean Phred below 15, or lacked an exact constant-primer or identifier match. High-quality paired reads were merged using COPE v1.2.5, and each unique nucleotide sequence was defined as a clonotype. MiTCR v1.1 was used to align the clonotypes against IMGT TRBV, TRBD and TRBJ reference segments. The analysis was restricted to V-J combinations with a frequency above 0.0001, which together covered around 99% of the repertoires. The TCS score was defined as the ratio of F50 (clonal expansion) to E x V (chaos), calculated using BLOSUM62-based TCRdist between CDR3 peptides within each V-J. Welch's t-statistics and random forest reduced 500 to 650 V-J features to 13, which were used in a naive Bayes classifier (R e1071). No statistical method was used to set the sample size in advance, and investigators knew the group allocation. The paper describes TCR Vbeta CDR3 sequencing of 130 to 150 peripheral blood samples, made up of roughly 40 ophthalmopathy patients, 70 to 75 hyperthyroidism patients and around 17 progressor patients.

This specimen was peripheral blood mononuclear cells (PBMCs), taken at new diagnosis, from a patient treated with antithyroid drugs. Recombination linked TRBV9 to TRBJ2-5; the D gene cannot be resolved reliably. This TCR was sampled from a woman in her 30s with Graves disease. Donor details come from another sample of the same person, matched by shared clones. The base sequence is TGTGCCAGCAGCGCGAACCCCGTCCAAGAGACCCAGTACTTC. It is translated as CASSANPVQETQYF.